The rows below give T cell receptor beta chains drawn from one sample of a study of blood T cell repertoires in COVID-19. Produced via immunoSEQ multiplex PCR; TCRdb's table is partial and in-frame only. Of a few hundred thousand clones listed, roughly 80% are singletons. What was sequenced was peripheral blood. Source of these receptors: an older woman who had recovered from COVID-19. CDR3s include the opening cysteine and the closing phenylalanine or tryptophan. D genes are given only for firm matches. Size is omitted from some rows. Given values are once, few, many or a class for expanded clones.

abundance,d_gene,j_gene,v_gene,len,CDR3nt,CDR3aa
.,TRBD2,TRBJ2-1,TRBV4-2,14,TGTGCCAGCGGCGTCCCTAGCGGACACAATGAGCAGTTCTTC,CASGVPSGHNEQFF
.,.,TRBJ1-2,TRBV7-9,16,TGTGCCAGCAGCCGCCTGACAGAACATCTTTCCATTGGCTACACCTTC,CASSRLTEHLSIGYTF
.,.,TRBJ2-2,TRBV4-1,16,TGCGCCAGCAGCCAAGTTGGTAGGAGGAACACCGGGGAGCTGTTTTTT,CASSQVGRRNTGELFF
.,TRBD1,TRBJ1-2,TRBV10-3,14,TGTGCCATCACCAAATCAACAGGGGGCGGGGGCTACACCTTC,CAITKSTGGGGYTF
.,TRBD1,TRBJ1-2,TRBV6-2/TRBV6-3,14,TGTGCCAGCAGCCAAGCCGCACAGGGGCCTGGCTACACCTTC,CASSQAAQGPGYTF
.,.,TRBJ2-3,TRBV7-2,18,TGTGCCAGCAGCTTTGAGGGTTTCCGGTATTTGGTTGCAGATACGCAGTATTTT,CASSFEGFRYLVADTQYF
once,.,TRBJ1-2,TRBV19,15,TGTGCCAGTAGTATGAGCAGGGTGATCGGTGATGGCTACACCTTC,CASSMSRVIGDGYTF
once,TRBD1,TRBJ1-2,TRBV10-3,14,TGTGCCATCAGTGATGACAGGGATAACTATGGCTACACCTTC,CAISDDRDNYGYTF
.,TRBD2,TRBJ2-7,TRBV19,13,TGTGCCAGTAGTTGGGCTAGCGGGGCTGAGCAGTACTTC,CASSWASGAEQYF
.,.,TRBJ1-1,TRBV27,13,TGTGCCAGCACGGAGAATTTGAACACTGAAGCTTTCTTT,CASTENLNTEAFF
.,.,TRBJ2-7,TRBV30,13,TGTGCCTGGAGTGGACAACTGGGGGGCGAGCAGTACTTC,CAWSGQLGGEQYF
.,.,TRBJ1-2,TRBV6-5,13,TGTGCCAGCAGACCCTCAGGGCCCTATGGCTACACCTTC,CASRPSGPYGYTF
.,.,TRBJ2-5,TRBV24-1,13,TGTGCCACCAGTGATCAGAACCAAGAGACCCAGTACTTC,CATSDQNQETQYF
few,.,TRBJ1-5,TRBV5-4,14,TGTGCCAGCAGCTTGAAGGGAGGCCGGCAGCCCCAGCATTTT,CASSLKGGRQPQHF
.,.,TRBJ2-7,TRBV3-1/TRBV3-2,17,TGTGCCAGCAGCCGAAGCCGGGGGAGCCCGGGCGCCTACGAGCAGTACTTC,CASSRSRGSPGAYEQYF
.,TRBD2,TRBJ2-3,TRBV19,16,TGTGCCACCGGGACTAGCGGGGGGGCCGTTACAGATACGCAGTATTTT,CATGTSGGAVTDTQYF
.,.,TRBJ2-7,TRBV5-6,15,TGTGCCAGCAGCTCCTACCAGGGGCCCGCCCGAGAGCAGTACTTC,CASSSYQGPAREQYF
.,.,TRBJ1-1,TRBV11-2,17,TGTGCCAGCAGCTTAGTCCCCGTAGGCAGGGTGGACACTGAAGCTTTCTTT,CASSLVPVGRVDTEAFF
.,TRBD1,TRBJ1-2,TRBV6-2/TRBV6-3,15,TGTGCCAGCAGTTACTCCTGGACAGGGGAGGATGGCTACACCTTC,CASSYSWTGEDGYTF
.,TRBD1,TRBJ2-3,TRBV12-5,14,TGTGCTAGTGCCTCCGGACAGGGGGAAGATACGCAGTATTTT,CASASGQGEDTQYF
.,.,TRBJ2-7,TRBV5-1,14,TGCGCCAGCAGCTTGGGAGGGTTCTCCTACGAGCAGTACTTC,CASSLGGFSYEQYF
.,TRBD1,TRBJ1-5,TRBV18,15,TGTGCCAGCTCACCGGGGACAGGGGGCAATCAGCCCCAGCATTTT,CASSPGTGGNQPQHF
.,.,TRBJ2-3,TRBV18,18,TGTGCCAGCTCACCACCGCAGGGCGGTCGTGGTTTAACAGATACGCAGTATTTT,CASSPPQGGRGLTDTQYF
.,TRBD1,TRBJ1-1,TRBV30,15,TGTGCCTGGAGTGATCGGGACAGGGGGCGGTCTGAAGCTTTCTTT,CAWSDRDRGRSEAFF
.,TRBD1,TRBJ1-1,TRBV9,14,TGTGCCAGCAGGGCAGGGGGCGGCAACACTGAAGCTTTCTTT,CASRAGGGNTEAFF
.,TRBD1,TRBJ2-3,TRBV3-1/TRBV3-2,15,TGTGCCAGCAGGCTTCCCGACAGGGGACCAGATACGCAGTATTTT,CASRLPDRGPDTQYF
.,.,TRBJ1-1,TRBV12-3/TRBV12-4,13,TGTGCCAGCAGTCCCACATCGAACACTGAAGCTTTCTTT,CASSPTSNTEAFF
.,.,TRBJ2-2,TRBV9,16,TGTGCCAGCAGCGTAGACGGGGGGCACGACACCGGGGAGCTGTTTTTT,CASSVDGGHDTGELFF
.,.,TRBJ1-4,TRBV4-2,16,TGTGCCAGCAGCCAAGAAGGCAGGGTGATAAATGAAAAACTGTTTTTT,CASSQEGRVINEKLFF
.,TRBD2,TRBJ2-5,TRBV5-4,16,TGTGCCAGCAGCTACACTAGCGGGGGGGGGCAAGAGACCCAGTACTTC,CASSYTSGGGQETQYF
.,.,TRBJ1-1,TRBV6-6,14,TGTGCCAGCAGTCCGGGACAAAGAACCACTGAAGCTTTCTTT,CASSPGQRTTEAFF
.,.,TRBJ2-1,TRBV21-1,16,TGTGCCAGCAGCAAAGGCAGGGCCCCCTCCTACAATGAGCAGTTCTTC,CASSKGRAPSYNEQFF
.,.,TRBJ1-2,TRBV7-9,14,TGTGCCAGCAGCCCAGCAGGGGTTTTCTATGGCTACACCTTC,CASSPAGVFYGYTF
.,TRBD1,TRBJ2-2,TRBV9,15,TGTGCCAGCAGCCGGACAGGGACTGACACCGGGGAGCTGTTTTTT,CASSRTGTDTGELFF
.,TRBD1,TRBJ1-1,TRBV15,14,TGTGCCACCAGCAACAGGGGGCGGAACACTGAAGCTTTCTTT,CATSNRGRNTEAFF
.,.,TRBJ1-2,TRBV10-3,14,TGTGCCATCAGTGGGGGCAATACTAACTATGGCTACACCTTC,CAISGGNTNYGYTF
.,.,TRBJ1-5,TRBV5-5,14,TGTGCCAGCAGCTTGGTTCCGGGGGAATTTCCCCAGCATTTT,CASSLVPGEFPQHF
.,.,TRBJ2-7,TRBV25-1,16,TGTGCCAGCAGTCCCCGGCGGGTCAGTTTATCTTACGAGCAGTACTTC,CASSPRRVSLSYEQYF
few,.,TRBJ2-1,TRBV6-5,13,TGTGCCAGCAGTTACCCGTCCTACAATGAGCAGTTCTTC,CASSYPSYNEQFF
.,TRBD2,TRBJ2-3,TRBV7-3,16,TGTGCCAGCAGCTTTGGTAGCGGGGCTTCCACAGATACGCAGTATTTT,CASSFGSGASTDTQYF
.,.,TRBJ1-5,TRBV2,14,TGTGCCAGCAGTGACTTCAGGGGTTTTCAGCCCCAGCATTTT,CASSDFRGFQPQHF
once,.,TRBJ1-4,TRBV5-5,15,TGTGCCAGCAGCTCTACCACAGGGACCAATGAAAAACTGTTTTTT,CASSSTTGTNEKLFF
.,.,TRBJ2-3,TRBV18,17,TGTGCCAGCTCACCTCCGCCCCACAGGTTAGACACAGATACGCAGTATTTT,CASSPPPHRLDTDTQYF
.,TRBD1,TRBJ2-5,TRBV4-1,14,TGCGCCAGCAGCACCGGGACAGCAGAAGAGACCCAGTACTTC,CASSTGTAEETQYF
.,.,TRBJ1-4,TRBV7-8,17,TGTGCCAGCAGCTTAGGGACAGCTCAAACAACTAATGAAAAACTGTTTTTT,CASSLGTAQTTNEKLFF
.,TRBD1,TRBJ2-6,TRBV18,18,TGTGCCAGCTCACCACAAGTGACAGGGGGCTCTGGGGCCAACGTCCTGACTTTC,CASSPQVTGGSGANVLTF
.,TRBD2,TRBJ2-1,TRBV30,16,TGTGCCTGGAGTTCCCTTAAGCGGGGGGCAACCAATGAGCAGTTCTTC,CAWSSLKRGATNEQFF
.,TRBD2,TRBJ2-1,TRBV18,14,TGTGCCAGCTCAGACGGGGGGTCTTACAATGAGCAGTTCTTC,CASSDGGSYNEQFF
.,.,TRBJ2-7,TRBV3-1/TRBV3-2,14,TGTGCCAGCAGACCCGCCGGCGGCTCCTACGAGCAGTACTTC,CASRPAGGSYEQYF
.,TRBD2,TRBJ2-7,TRBV11-2,16,TGTGCCAGCAGCCCCCCGGGAGGGAGTTCGCCCTTTGCGCAGTACTTC,CASSPPGGSSPFAQYF
once,.,TRBJ2-1,TRBV11-1,15,TGTGCCAGCAGCTTAACCGGGGGAAGGTACAATGAGCAGTTCTTC,CASSLTGGRYNEQFF
.,TRBD2,TRBJ2-4,TRBV7-2,14,TGTGCCAGCAGCTCCGGGGGGGCCGTAAACATTCAGTACTTC,CASSSGGAVNIQYF
.,.,TRBJ2-7,TRBV6-2/TRBV6-3,15,TGTGCCAGCAGTTCCCAGGGAACGTCCTCCTACGAGCAGTACTTC,CASSSQGTSSYEQYF
.,.,TRBJ2-3,TRBV14,13,TGTGCCAGCAGCCAAGATCGTAGAGATACGCAGTATTTT,CASSQDRRDTQYF
.,.,TRBJ1-1,TRBV3-1/TRBV3-2,13,TGTGCCAGCACGTCATGGCAGAACACTGAAGCTTTCTTT,CASTSWQNTEAFF